This TCR beta chain was obtained from a study of glioma-infiltrating T cells after dendritic cell vaccination. The PCR used 60 V beta and 13 J beta primers. Method: immunoSEQ multiplex PCR; TCRdb's copy keeps in-frame clones and lacks some. The sample carries roughly 38,000 clones, approximately 84% recorded once. Isocitrate dehydrogenase mutation was absent in all glioblastoma patients. Before vaccination, two weeks after the third vaccination, and at progression, PBMC were collected. This clone turned up a few times. This CDR3 spans 13 amino acids. Trimming pared 3 bases from V and 1 base from J, leaving 7 bases between. Germline CDR1 and CDR2: SGHRS and YFSETQ.

The chain joins TRBV5-1 to TRBJ1-1; TRBD1 is a possible D gene (5 bases). This TCR was recovered from a human donor with glioblastoma. The material was blood, obtained before dendritic cell vaccination. Written as DNA, the CDR3 is TGCGCCAGCAGCTCGCAGGGGAACACTGAAGCTTTCTTT. It codes for CASSSQGNTEAFF.